Here is one T cell receptor beta chain with its context. V lost 6 bases and J 7 bases, leaving 10 bases between the germline ends. CDR1 MNHEY and CDR2 SVGAGI come from the germline V gene. The CDR3 runs 12 residues. This entry comes from a study of control samples from healthy donors and cancer patients. The protocol was immunoSEQ multiplex PCR, while the TCRdb copy is restricted to in-frame clones and leaves out a portion. This table has roughly 93,000 clones, about 89% appearing once. The rearrangement joins TRBV6-5 to TRBJ2-1; a possible D gene is TRBD2 (6 bases). The sample comprised PBMCs. This clonotype was obtained from a woman aged 50 to 60 with colorectal cancer. CDR3 loop: CASRADYNEQFF. CDR3 DNA: TGTGCCAGCAGAGCGGACTATAATGAGCAGTTCTTC.